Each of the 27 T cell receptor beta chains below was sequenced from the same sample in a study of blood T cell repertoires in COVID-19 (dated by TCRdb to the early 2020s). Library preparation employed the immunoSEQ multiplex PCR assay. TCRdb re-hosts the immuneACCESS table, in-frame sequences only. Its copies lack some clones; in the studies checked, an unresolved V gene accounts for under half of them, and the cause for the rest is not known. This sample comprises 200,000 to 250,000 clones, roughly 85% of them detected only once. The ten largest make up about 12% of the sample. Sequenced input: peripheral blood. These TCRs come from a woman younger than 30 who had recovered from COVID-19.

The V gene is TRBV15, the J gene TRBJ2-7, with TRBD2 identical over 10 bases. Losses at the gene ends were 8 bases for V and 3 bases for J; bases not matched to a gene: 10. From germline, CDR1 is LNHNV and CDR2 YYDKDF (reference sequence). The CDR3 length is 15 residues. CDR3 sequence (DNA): TGTGCCACCCGGCGAACTAGCGGGACCCTCTACGAGCAGTACTTC. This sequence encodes CATRRTSGTLYEQYF.

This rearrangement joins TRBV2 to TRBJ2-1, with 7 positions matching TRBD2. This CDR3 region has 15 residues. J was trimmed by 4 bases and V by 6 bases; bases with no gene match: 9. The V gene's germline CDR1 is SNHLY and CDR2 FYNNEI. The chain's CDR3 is CASSLQAGRYNEQFF. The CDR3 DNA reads TGTGCCAGCAGCCTTCAAGCGGGAAGGTACAATGAGCAGTTCTTC.

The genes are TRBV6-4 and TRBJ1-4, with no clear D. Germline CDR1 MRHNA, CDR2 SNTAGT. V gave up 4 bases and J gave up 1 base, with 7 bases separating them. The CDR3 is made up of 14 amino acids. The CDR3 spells CASSVGGTNEKLFF. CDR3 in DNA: TGTGCCAGCAGTGTAGGAGGAACTAATGAAAAACTGTTTTTT.

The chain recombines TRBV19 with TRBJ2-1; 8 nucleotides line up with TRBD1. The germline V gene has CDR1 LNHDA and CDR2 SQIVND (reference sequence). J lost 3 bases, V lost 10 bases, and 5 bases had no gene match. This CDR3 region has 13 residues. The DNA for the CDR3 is TGTGCCACCCGACAGGGGAACTACAATGAGCAGTTCTTC. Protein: CATRQGNYNEQFF.

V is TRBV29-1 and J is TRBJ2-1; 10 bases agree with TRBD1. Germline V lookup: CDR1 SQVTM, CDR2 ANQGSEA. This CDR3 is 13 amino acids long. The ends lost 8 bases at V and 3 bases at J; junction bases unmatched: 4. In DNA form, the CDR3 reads TGCAGCATCCGGACAGGGGGCTACAATGAGCAGTTCTTC. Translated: CSIRTGGYNEQFF.

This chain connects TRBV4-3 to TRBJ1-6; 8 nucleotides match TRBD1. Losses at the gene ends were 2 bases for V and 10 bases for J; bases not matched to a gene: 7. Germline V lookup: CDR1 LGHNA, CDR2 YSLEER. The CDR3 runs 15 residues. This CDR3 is CASSQKDRESSPLHF. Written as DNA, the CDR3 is TGCGCCAGCAGCCAAAAGGACAGGGAGAGCTCACCCCTCCACTTT.

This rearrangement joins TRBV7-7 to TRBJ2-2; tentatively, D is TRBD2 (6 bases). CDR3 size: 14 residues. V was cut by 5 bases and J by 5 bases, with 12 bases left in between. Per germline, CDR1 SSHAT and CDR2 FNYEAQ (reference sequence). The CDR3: CASSPGEGTGELFF. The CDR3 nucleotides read TGTGCCAGCAGCCCGGGAGAGGGGACCGGGGAGCTGTTTTTT. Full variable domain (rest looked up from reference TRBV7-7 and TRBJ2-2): GAGVSQSPRYKVTKRGQDVTLRCDPISSHATLYWYQQALGQGPEFLTYFNYEAQPDKSGLPSDRFSAERPEGSISTLTIQRTEQRDSAMYRCASSPGEGTGELFFGEGSRLTVL.

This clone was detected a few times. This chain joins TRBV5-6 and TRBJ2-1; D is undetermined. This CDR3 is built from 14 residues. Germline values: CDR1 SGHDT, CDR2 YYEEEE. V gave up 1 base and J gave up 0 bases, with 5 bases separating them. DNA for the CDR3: TGTGCCAGCAGCTTGTGGAGCTCCTACAATGAGCAGTTCTTC. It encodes CASSLWSSYNEQFF.

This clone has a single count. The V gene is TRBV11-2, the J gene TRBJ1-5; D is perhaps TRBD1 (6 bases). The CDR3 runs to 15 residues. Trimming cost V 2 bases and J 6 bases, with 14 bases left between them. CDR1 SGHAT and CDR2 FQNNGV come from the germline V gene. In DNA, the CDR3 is TGTGCCAGCAGCTTAAGAACAGGGCCCACTCAGCCCCAGCATTTT. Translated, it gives CASSLRTGPTQPQHF.

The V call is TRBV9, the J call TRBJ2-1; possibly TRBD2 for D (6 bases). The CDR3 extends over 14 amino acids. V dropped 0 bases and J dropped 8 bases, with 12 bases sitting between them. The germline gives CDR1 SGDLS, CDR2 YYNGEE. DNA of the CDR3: TGTGCCAGCAGCGTAGGTCTAGCGCGGGATGAGCAGTTCTTC. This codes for CASSVGLARDEQFF.

The CDR3 sequence: CASSQLAGDVYEQYF. In DNA form, the CDR3 reads TGCGCCAGCAGCCAATTAGCGGGAGATGTCTACGAGCAGTACTTC. The chain carries TRBV4-1 and TRBJ2-7; TRBD2 matches 9 bases. The CDR3 is 15 amino acids. Germline assignment: CDR1 MGHRA and CDR2 YSYEKL. The ends lost 2 bases at V and 3 bases at J; junction bases unmatched: 5.

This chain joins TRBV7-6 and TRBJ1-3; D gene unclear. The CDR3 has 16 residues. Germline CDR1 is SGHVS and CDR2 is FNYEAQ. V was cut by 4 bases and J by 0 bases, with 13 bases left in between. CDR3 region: CASSYSGGTSGNTIYF. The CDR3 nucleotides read TGTGCCAGCAGCTACTCCGGAGGTACCTCTGGAAACACCATATATTTT.

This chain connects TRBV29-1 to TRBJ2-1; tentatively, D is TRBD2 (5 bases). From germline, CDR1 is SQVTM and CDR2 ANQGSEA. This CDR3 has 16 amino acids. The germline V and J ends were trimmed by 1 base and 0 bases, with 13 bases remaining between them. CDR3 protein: CSVEGGNRDSYNEQFF. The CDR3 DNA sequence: TGCAGCGTTGAAGGGGGAAACCGGGACTCCTACAATGAGCAGTTCTTC.

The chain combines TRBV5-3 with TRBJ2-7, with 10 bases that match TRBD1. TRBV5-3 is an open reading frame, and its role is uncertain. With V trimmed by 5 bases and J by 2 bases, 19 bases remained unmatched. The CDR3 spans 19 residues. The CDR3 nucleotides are TGTGCCAGAAGTTATACTCCGGGACAGGGGCGATACTCCGCCTACGAGCAGTACTTC. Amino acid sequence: CARSYTPGQGRYSAYEQYF.

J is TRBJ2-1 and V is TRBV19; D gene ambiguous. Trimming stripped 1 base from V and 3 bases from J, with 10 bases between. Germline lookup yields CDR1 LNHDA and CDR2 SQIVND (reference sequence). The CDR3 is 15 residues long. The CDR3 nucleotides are TGTGCCAGTAGTATAGGCAGTGTAAGCTACAATGAGCAGTTCTTC. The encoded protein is CASSIGSVSYNEQFF.

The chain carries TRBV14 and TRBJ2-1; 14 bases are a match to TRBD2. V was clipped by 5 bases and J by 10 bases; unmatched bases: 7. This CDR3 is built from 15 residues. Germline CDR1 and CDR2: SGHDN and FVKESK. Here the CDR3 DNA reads TGTGCCAGCAGCTCGGGACTAGCGGGAGCACGGGAGCAGTTCTTC. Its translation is CASSSGLAGAREQFF.

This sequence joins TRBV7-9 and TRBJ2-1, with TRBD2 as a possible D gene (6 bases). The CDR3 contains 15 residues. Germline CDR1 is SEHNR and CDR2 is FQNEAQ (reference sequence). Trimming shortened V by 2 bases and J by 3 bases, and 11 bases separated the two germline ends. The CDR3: CASSLKRESYNEQFF. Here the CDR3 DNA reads TGTGCCAGCAGCTTAAAACGGGAGAGCTACAATGAGCAGTTCTTC.

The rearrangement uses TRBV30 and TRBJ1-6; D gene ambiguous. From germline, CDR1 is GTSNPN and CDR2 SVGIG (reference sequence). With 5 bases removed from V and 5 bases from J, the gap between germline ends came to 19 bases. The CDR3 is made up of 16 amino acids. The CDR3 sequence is CAWSTGNALNNSPLHF. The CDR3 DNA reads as TGTGCCTGGTCGACGGGGAATGCTTTAAATAATTCACCCCTCCACTTT. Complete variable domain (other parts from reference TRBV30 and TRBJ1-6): SQTIHQWPATLVQPVGSPLSLECTVEGTSNPNLYWYRQAAGRGLQLLFYSVGIGQISSEVPQNLSASRPQDRQFILSSKKLLLSDSGFYLCAWSTGNALNNSPLHFGNGTRLTVT.

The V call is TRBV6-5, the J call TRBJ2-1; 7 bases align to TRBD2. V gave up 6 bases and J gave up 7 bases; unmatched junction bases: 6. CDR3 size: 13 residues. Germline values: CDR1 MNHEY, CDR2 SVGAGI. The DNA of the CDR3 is TGTGCCAGCAGCCTCCTCGGGGGGAATGAGCAGTTCTTC. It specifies CASSLLGGNEQFF.

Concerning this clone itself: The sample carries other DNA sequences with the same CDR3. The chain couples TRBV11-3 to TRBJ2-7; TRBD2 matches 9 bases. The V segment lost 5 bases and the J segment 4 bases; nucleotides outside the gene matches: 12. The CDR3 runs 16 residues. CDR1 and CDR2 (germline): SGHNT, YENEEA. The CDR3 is CASSREAGGGDYEQYF. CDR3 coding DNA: TGTGCCAGCAGCCGGGAAGCGGGAGGAGGGGATTACGAGCAGTACTTC.

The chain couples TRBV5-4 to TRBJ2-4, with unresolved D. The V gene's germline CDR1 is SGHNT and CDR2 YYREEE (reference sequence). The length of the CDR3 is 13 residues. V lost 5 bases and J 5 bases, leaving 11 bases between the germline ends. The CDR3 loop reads CASSPQRENIQYF. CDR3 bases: TGTGCCAGCAGTCCCCAACGAGAAAACATTCAGTACTTC.

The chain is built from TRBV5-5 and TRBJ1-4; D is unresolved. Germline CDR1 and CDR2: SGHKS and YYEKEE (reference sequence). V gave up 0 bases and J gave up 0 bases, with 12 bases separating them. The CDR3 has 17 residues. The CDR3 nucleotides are TGTGCCAGCAGCTTGGCCGGGAGGCCGGCAACTAATGAAAAACTGTTTTTT. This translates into CASSLAGRPATNEKLFF.

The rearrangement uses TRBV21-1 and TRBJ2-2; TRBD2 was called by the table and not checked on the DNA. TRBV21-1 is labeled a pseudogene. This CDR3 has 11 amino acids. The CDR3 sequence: CASTGAGELFF. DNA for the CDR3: TGTGCCAGCACCGGGGCCGGGGAGCTGTTTTTT.

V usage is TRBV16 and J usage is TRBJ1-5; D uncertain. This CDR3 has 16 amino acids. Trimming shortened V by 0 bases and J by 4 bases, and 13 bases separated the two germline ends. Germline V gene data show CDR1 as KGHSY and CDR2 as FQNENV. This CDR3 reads CASSQSAGNLNQPQHF. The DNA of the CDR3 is TGTGCCAGCAGCCAATCGGCAGGAAATTTGAATCAGCCCCAGCATTTT.

Written as DNA, the CDR3 is TGCGCCAGCAGCTTGGACAGGGACACCGGGGAGCTGTTTTTT. Translated, it gives CASSLDRDTGELFF. The chain is built from TRBV5-1 and TRBJ2-2, with a possible D match to TRBD1 (6 bases). CDR1 and CDR2 from the germline V gene are SGHRS and YFSETQ. The CDR3 extends over 14 amino acids. The ends were cut back, 0 bases at V and 3 bases at J, with 6 bases in the middle.

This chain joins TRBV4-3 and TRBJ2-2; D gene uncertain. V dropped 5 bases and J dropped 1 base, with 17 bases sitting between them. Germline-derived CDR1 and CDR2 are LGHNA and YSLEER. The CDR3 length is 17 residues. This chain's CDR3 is CASSAHPHNQNTGELFF. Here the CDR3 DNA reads TGCGCCAGCAGCGCCCACCCGCACAACCAGAACACCGGGGAGCTGTTTTTT.

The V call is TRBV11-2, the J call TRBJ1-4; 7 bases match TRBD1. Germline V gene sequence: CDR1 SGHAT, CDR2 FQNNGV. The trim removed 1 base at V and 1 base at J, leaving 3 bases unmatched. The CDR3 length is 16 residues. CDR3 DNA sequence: TGTGCCAGCAGCTTAGGACAGGGACGAACTAATGAAAAACTGTTTTTT. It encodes CASSLGQGRTNEKLFF.